The entry below gives a single T cell receptor (beta chain) sequence along with its context. The antigen is not known. Germline loops: CDR1 SQVTM, CDR2 ANQGSEA. The CDR3 is 14 residues long. V trimming: 8 bases; J trimming: 8 bases; junction bases outside the gene matches: 11. This record belongs to a study of cytomegalovirus exposure and HLA in healthy donors. Study results and limitations: The study had only CMV serostatus as immune exposure information. HLA allele associations emerged for 16,951 TCR beta sequences in a later analysis, at 0.05 false discovery rate. In a later analysis, TCR beta V- and J-gene trimming was associated with a missense DCLRE1C variant.

It was with 60 Vbeta and 13 Jbeta primers that the PCR ran. The data were produced by immunoSEQ multiplex PCR, yet TCRdb's version contains in-frame clones alone and is incomplete. The sample records under 150,000 clones, over 70% being singletons. The chain carries TRBV29-1 and TRBJ1-4; 10 bases map to TRBD1. The sample comprised PBMCs. The receptor was derived from a woman in her forties in good health and CMV-seronegative. CDR3 amino acids: CSIQKGTGAEKLFF. DNA of the CDR3: TGCAGCATTCAAAAGGGGACAGGGGCAGAAAAACTGTTTTTT.